The 14 T cell receptor beta chains reported below all come from one sample, sequenced in a study of T cell repertoires in cytomegalovirus infection. These receptors lack a known antigen. TCRdb re-derived calls from the reads in MiXCR, one entry per CDR3 protein. The sample includes 45,000 to 75,000 distinct CDR3 sequences, 33% of them seen just once. Sequencing input: PBMCs, sequenced either directly or after in vitro stimulation (not recorded which). These TCRs come from a human donor in good health (CMV status not recorded). Some clones in this sample may be carry-over from other donors' samples.

The rearrangement joins TRBV5-4 to TRBJ1-2, with a weak D call TRBD1 (5 bases). Germline V gene data show CDR1 as SGHNT and CDR2 as YYREEE (reference sequence). This CDR3 spans 14 amino acids. V lost 1 base and J 3 bases, leaving 10 bases between the germline ends. CDR3 region: CASSLQGGDYGYTF. The CDR3 DNA reads TGTGCCAGCAGCTTGCAGGGAGGCGACTATGGCTACACCTTC.

This clonotype was picked up one time. The chain recombines TRBV14 with TRBJ2-1; D not certain. Germline assignment: CDR1 SGHDN and CDR2 FVKESK. This CDR3 spans 15 amino acids. V lost 4 bases and J 4 bases, leaving 14 bases between the germline ends. Here the CDR3 reads CASSPGDGLYNEQFF. CDR3 DNA: TGTGCCAGCAGCCCCGGCGATGGTCTTTACAATGAGCAGTTCTTC.

The rearrangement joins TRBV19 to TRBJ1-1; 11 bases line up with TRBD1. The germline V gene has CDR1 LNHDA and CDR2 SQIVND (reference sequence). The CDR3 runs to 17 residues. The V segment lost 5 bases and the J segment 1 base; nucleotides outside the gene matches: 9. The CDR3 nucleotides are TGTGCCAGTAGTCCCCGCGGACAGGGGGCGAGGAACACTGAAGCTTTCTTT. This translates into CASSPRGQGARNTEAFF.

The chain uses TRBV11-1 and TRBJ2-3; D gene ambiguous. CDR3 length: 16 residues. Germline CDR1 is SGHAT and CDR2 is FQDESV (reference sequence). The V end lost 0 bases, the J end lost 6 bases, and 16 bases lay between the germline ends. The CDR3 region has the DNA TGTGCCAGCAGCTTAGCGTTGACAAGCCCCTTCGATACGCAGTATTTT. Residues: CASSLALTSPFDTQYF.

This chain links TRBV12-3 or TRBV12-4 with TRBJ2-3; possibly TRBD2 for D (6 bases). V was pared by 6 bases and J by 0 bases, with 16 bases between. The CDR3 totals 16 residues. CDR3 in DNA: TGTGCCAGCAGCCCCCTTTCGGGACTGAGCACAGATACGCAGTATTTT. Residues: CASSPLSGLSTDTQYF.

This clonotype occurred a few times. V and J are TRBV7-2 and TRBJ2-1; D is uncertain. Looked up from germline, CDR1 is SGHTA and CDR2 is FQGNSA. The CDR3 consists of 13 residues. The ends were cut back, 5 bases at V and 4 bases at J, with 9 bases in the middle. The CDR3 protein is CASSHRNYNEQFF. CDR3 nucleotides: TGTGCCAGCAGCCATCGCAATTACAATGAGCAGTTCTTC. The full variable domain, in which reference TRBV7-2 and TRBJ2-1 provide the parts outside the CDR3, is GAGVSQSPSNKVTEKGKDVELRCDPISGHTALYWYRQSLGQGLEFLIYFQGNSAPDKSGLPSDRFSAERTGGSVSTLTIQRTQQEDSAVYLCASSHRNYNEQFFGPGTRLTVL.

The chain is built from TRBV7-2 and TRBJ2-3; tentatively, D is TRBD2 (7 bases). The CDR3 totals 15 residues. V was pared by 5 bases and J by 2 bases, with 14 bases between. The germline gives CDR1 SGHTA, CDR2 FQGNSA. The CDR3 DNA is TGTGCCAGCAGCCAGGGGAGGGCGATCACAGATACGCAGTATTTT. Residues: CASSQGRAITDTQYF.

This clonotype was found a few times. V is TRBV12-3 or TRBV12-4 and J is TRBJ2-5, with 12 bases lining up with TRBD2. Trimming cost V 7 bases and J 5 bases; bases outside gene matches: 8. The CDR3 has 15 residues. CDR3 loop: CASTSSGRVPETQYF. CDR3 DNA sequence: TGTGCCAGCACTTCTAGCGGGAGGGTACCCGAGACCCAGTACTTC.

This chain uses TRBV2 with TRBJ2-5; D call uncertain. Trimming removed 7 bases from V and 4 bases from J, with 10 bases in between. The CDR3 sequence is 12 residues long. CDR1 and CDR2 from the germline V gene are SNHLY and FYNNEI. The CDR3: CASTDRRETQYF. The CDR3 bases are TGTGCCAGCACTGACCGTCGAGAGACCCAGTACTTC.

V usage is TRBV28 and J usage is TRBJ2-4, with D perhaps given as TRBD1 or TRBD2 (6 bases each). The CDR3 sequence is 16 residues long. The V and J ends lost 4 bases and 3 bases respectively, with 16 bases between them. Germline V CDR1 and CDR2: MDHEN, SYDVKM. The CDR3 sequence is CASSSAGEVGKNIQYF. CDR3 DNA: TGTGCCAGCAGTTCCGCAGGGGAGGTTGGCAAAAACATTCAGTACTTC.

This rearrangement joins TRBV6-2 or TRBV6-3 to TRBJ1-6; 7 positions agree with TRBD1. V dropped 6 bases and J dropped 9; count of bases not matched to a gene: 5. The CDR3 spans 13 residues. Germline loops: CDR1 MNHEY, CDR2 SVGEGT. In nucleotides, the CDR3 is TGTGCCAGCAGGACCACAGGGGTTTCACCCCTCCACTTT. This codes for CASRTTGVSPLHF.

This clonotype was picked up many times. The V gene is TRBV7-8, the J gene TRBJ1-1, with 7 bases fitting TRBD1. Looked up from germline, CDR1 is SGHVS and CDR2 is FQNEAQ. The CDR3 is 16 amino acids. V lost 1 base and J lost 0; bases outside the gene matches: 5. DNA for the CDR3: TGTGCCAGCAGCTTAGGGCTGGGACAGCTGAACACTGAAGCTTTCTTT. As protein: CASSLGLGQLNTEAFF.

This rearrangement joins TRBV6-2 or TRBV6-3 to TRBJ1-5; 7 positions agree with TRBD1. CDR3 size: 14 residues. Germline V gene sequence: CDR1 MNHEY, CDR2 SVGEGT. With V trimmed by 7 bases and J by 7 bases, 10 bases remained unmatched. The CDR3 region has the DNA TGTGCCAGCAACCGACAGGGCTTCAGGCAGCCCCAGCATTTT. It yields the protein CASNRQGFRQPQHF.

V usage is TRBV20-1 and J usage is TRBJ2-1; D remains ambiguous. The CDR3 is 14 residues long. Looked up from germline, CDR1 is DFQATT and CDR2 is SNEGSKA (reference sequence). The V gene lost 3 bases and the J gene lost 9 bases, with 18 bases spanning the gap. CDR3 DNA: TGCAGTGCTAGCCTCAGCCTAGGGTGGGGTGAGCAGTTCTTC. Encoded protein: CSASLSLGWGEQFF.